Below are 32 T cell receptor beta chains sequenced from a single sample in a study of cytomegalovirus exposure and HLA in healthy donors. The PCR used 60 Vbeta and 13 Jbeta primers. TCRdb's copy holds only in-frame clones and misses some; the assay was immunoSEQ multiplex PCR. The table records under 200,000 clones, 84% of them present only once. The specimen was PBMCs. Receptor source: a man aged 25-40 years in good health and CMV-seronegative.

As to this clone: The same CDR3 can be traced to other DNA sequences in this sample. The chain is built from TRBV9 and TRBJ2-3; the match to TRBD2 covers 13 bases. This CDR3 is 16 amino acids long. Looked up from germline, CDR1 is SGDLS and CDR2 is YYNGEE. With V trimmed by 3 bases and J by 3 bases, 4 bases remained unmatched. CDR3 sequence: CASSALLAGGTDTQYF. CDR3 sequence (DNA): TGTGCCAGCAGCGCCCTACTAGCGGGGGGGACAGATACGCAGTATTTT.

CDR3 nucleotides: TGTGCCATCAGGACTAGCGGGGAGGGGACCCAGTACTTC. It is translated as CAIRTSGEGTQYF. The rearrangement joins TRBV10-3 to TRBJ2-5; 11 bases line up with TRBD2. Germline trimming cut 6 bases from V and 7 bases from J; bases unmatched to any gene: 4. The CDR3 sequence is 13 residues long. CDR1 is ENHRY and CDR2 is SYGVKD in the germline V gene.

This chain uses TRBV7-9 with TRBJ1-2, with 9 bases matching TRBD1. Germline trimming cut 5 bases from V and 7 bases from J; bases unmatched to any gene: 14. The CDR3 covers 16 residues. Germline assignment: CDR1 SEHNR and CDR2 FQNEAQ (reference sequence). The CDR3 DNA sequence: TGTGCCAGCAGCGCTCCCGGGACAGGGCTAAAGTTTGGCTACACCTTC. It translates to CASSAPGTGLKFGYTF. The full variable domain, completed using reference TRBV7-9 and TRBJ1-2, is DTGVSQNPRHKITKRGQNVTFRCDPISEHNRLYWYRQTLGQGPEFLTYFQNEAQLEKSRLLSDRFSAERPKGSFSTLEIQRTEQGDSAMYLCASSAPGTGLKFGYTFGSGTRLTVV.

A single count supports this clone. J is TRBJ1-5 and V is TRBV28, with TRBD1 identical over 8 bases. The germline CDR1 and CDR2 sequences are MDHEN and SYDVKM. With V trimmed by 5 bases and J by 0 bases, 9 bases remained unmatched. The CDR3 has 17 residues. The CDR3 spells CASSPPMDRVSNQPQHF. The CDR3 nucleotides are TGTGCCAGCAGTCCTCCGATGGACAGGGTTAGCAATCAGCCCCAGCATTTT.

The rearrangement joins TRBV15 to TRBJ2-7; 8 bases agree with TRBD1. This CDR3 contains 17 residues. CDR1 is LNHNV and CDR2 is YYDKDF in the germline V gene (reference sequence). With V trimmed by 2 bases and J by 5 bases, 14 bases remained unmatched. The CDR3 spells CATSRSAGRGLTNEQYF. The CDR3 bases are TGTGCCACCAGCAGATCGGCGGGCAGGGGGCTAACAAACGAGCAGTACTTC.

This clone was counted a single time. This chain joins TRBV30 and TRBJ1-5, with D unclear. The CDR3 spans 13 residues. CDR1 and CDR2 from the germline V gene are GTSNPN and SVGIG (reference sequence). V was clipped by 0 bases and J by 3 bases, with 6 bases between them. CDR3 protein: CAWSVAVNQPQHF. The CDR3 DNA reads as TGTGCCTGGAGTGTGGCAGTCAATCAGCCCCAGCATTTT.

The gene calls are TRBV7-3 and TRBJ1-1; 9 positions match TRBD1. Per germline, CDR1 SGHTA and CDR2 FQGTGA. V dropped 4 bases and J dropped 10; count of bases not matched to a gene: 7. The CDR3 runs to 13 residues. The CDR3 nucleotides are TGTGCCAGCAGCTCTCAGGGACAGGGAGGAGCTTTCTTT. This translates into CASSSQGQGGAFF.

The rearrangement links TRBV6-1 to TRBJ1-1; unclear D gene. Germline V lookup: CDR1 MNHNS, CDR2 SASEGT. The V gene lost 2 bases and the J gene lost 4 bases, with 14 bases spanning the gap. This CDR3 is built from 15 residues. This chain's CDR3 is CASSEIRGLSTEAFF. Here the CDR3 DNA reads TGTGCCAGCAGTGAAATCCGGGGTTTGAGCACTGAAGCTTTCTTT.

The CDR3, as DNA: TGTGCCAGCAGTGAACAGACTAACTATGGCTACACCTTC. Its protein product is CASSEQTNYGYTF. The chain couples TRBV25-1 to TRBJ1-2; D is unclear. The V and J ends lost 2 bases and 0 bases respectively, with 4 bases between them. CDR1 is MGHDK and CDR2 is SYGVNS in the germline V gene. CDR3 size: 13 residues.

The J gene is TRBJ2-5, the V gene TRBV15, with 9 bases identical to TRBD2. CDR3 length equals 17 residues. V lost 5 bases to trimming and J lost 1 base; unmatched junction nucleotides: 11. Per the germline V gene, CDR1 is LNHNV and CDR2 is YYDKDF (reference sequence). Written as DNA, the CDR3 is TGTGCCACCAGCTCCTCGGCCCTAGCGGGGTTCCAAGAGACCCAGTACTTC. It is translated as CATSSSALAGFQETQYF.

The chain carries TRBV7-9 and TRBJ2-2; D is unclear. CDR1 and CDR2 (germline): SEHNR, FQNEAQ (reference sequence). V lost 4 bases, J lost 9 bases, and 9 bases lay in between. The CDR3 extends over 12 amino acids. The CDR3 protein is CASSYRLRELFF. In nucleotides, the CDR3 is TGTGCCAGCAGCTATCGGTTGAGGGAGCTGTTTTTT.

The V call is TRBV19, the J call TRBJ2-1; the match to TRBD2 covers 11 bases. The CDR3 contains 16 residues. Germline CDR1 and CDR2: LNHDA and SQIVND (reference sequence). Losses at the gene ends were 6 bases for V and 0 bases for J; bases not matched to a gene: 4. The CDR3 loop is CASRPLAGDSYNEQFF. Here the CDR3 DNA reads TGTGCCAGTAGGCCACTAGCGGGGGACTCCTACAATGAGCAGTTCTTC.

The chain links TRBV6-1 to TRBJ1-2; TRBD1 agrees at 7 bases. This CDR3 has 14 amino acids. V lost 6 bases, J lost 4 bases, and 8 bases stayed unmatched. CDR1 and CDR2 (germline): MNHNS, SASEGT. The CDR3 bases are TGTGCCAGCAGCCTTGGACAGGACATCTATGGCTACACCTTC. It encodes CASSLGQDIYGYTF.

This chain links TRBV5-4 with TRBJ1-4; no firm D call. The V gene lost 4 bases and the J gene lost 8 bases, with 15 bases spanning the gap. Per germline, CDR1 SGHNT and CDR2 YYREEE (reference sequence). The CDR3 length is 14 residues. The CDR3: CASSGEDSGEKLFF. In DNA form, the CDR3 reads TGTGCCAGCAGCGGAGAGGACTCTGGAGAAAAACTGTTTTTT. Using reference TRBV5-4 and TRBJ1-4 for the parts outside the CDR3, the full variable domain is ETGVTQSPTHLIKTRGQQVTLRCSSQSGHNTVSWYQQALGQGPQFIFQYYREEENGRGNFPPRFSGLQFPNYSSELNVNALELDDSALYLCASSGEDSGEKLFFGSGTQLSVL.

This clone occurred many times. The chain uses TRBV28 and TRBJ2-7, with TRBD1 identical over 9 bases. This CDR3 contains 12 residues. Germline V gene lookup returns CDR1 MDHEN and CDR2 SYDVKM. After removal of 8 bases from V and 8 bases from J, the junction contained 7 bases not matched to a gene. The CDR3 coding sequence is TGTGCCAGCTTCCGGACAGGGGCCAAGCAGTACTTC. Translating it yields CASFRTGAKQYF.

The chain links TRBV19 to TRBJ2-3; tentative D call: TRBD1 (7 bases). With 4 bases removed from V and 3 bases from J, the gap between germline ends came to 17 bases. The CDR3 covers 16 residues. Germline lookup yields CDR1 LNHDA and CDR2 SQIVND (reference sequence). CDR3 in DNA: TGTGCCAGTAGTAACCGTTGGCGGGACAGAACAGATACGCAGTATTTT. It translates to CASSNRWRDRTDTQYF.

This rearrangement joins TRBV11-2 to TRBJ1-3; TRBD1 matches 7 bases. V shed 4 bases, J shed 1 base, and the junction held 4 bases outside the gene matches. CDR3 size: 15 residues. Germline CDR1 SGHAT, CDR2 FQNNGV. CDR3 nucleotide sequence: TGTGCCAGCAGCTCGCACAGGGGATCTGGAAACACCATATATTTT. As protein: CASSSHRGSGNTIYF.

This clone was detected only a few times. The chain is built from TRBV30 and TRBJ2-7, with a weak D call TRBD2 (6 bases). CDR1 and CDR2 from the germline V gene are GTSNPN and SVGIG (reference sequence). The CDR3 loop spans 16 amino acids. V was shortened by 0 bases and J by 7 bases, with 22 bases between the two germline ends. The DNA of the CDR3 is TGTGCCTGGAGTGTACTTAGCGGACTACAAATCCGTGAGCAGTACTTC. Translating gives CAWSVLSGLQIREQYF.

This rearrangement joins TRBV27 to TRBJ2-1, with TRBD1 identical over 7 bases. Trimming removed 6 bases from V and 8 bases from J; junction bases left unmatched: 16. Germline-derived CDR1 and CDR2 are MNHEY and SMNVEV (reference sequence). This CDR3 is built from 16 residues. CDR3: CASRVGYRGTFHEQFF. The DNA of the CDR3 is TGTGCCAGCAGGGTGGGATACAGGGGCACCTTCCATGAGCAGTTCTTC.

Comments on this clone: A junction end diverges from the germline sequence, so it may reflect a read error. The rearrangement links TRBV11-3 to TRBJ1-1, with D possibly being TRBD1 (5 bases). Germline V lookup: CDR1 SGHNT, CDR2 YENEEA. This CDR3 is built from 14 residues. CDR3 DNA sequence: TGTGCCAGCAGCTTATTCCCGGGGGTTACTGAAGCTTTTTTT. Its protein product is CASSLFPGVTEAFF.

The V gene is TRBV5-1, the J gene TRBJ1-6; unclear D gene. The CDR3 runs to 15 residues. The germline V gene has CDR1 SGHRS and CDR2 YFSETQ. Trimming cost V 4 bases and J 9 bases, with 17 bases left between them. The CDR3 DNA sequence: TGCGCCAGCAGCCAAATGCCACAACCCCTTTCACCCCTCCACTTT. Translated: CASSQMPQPLSPLHF.

The chain combines TRBV7-2 with TRBJ2-5; D unclear. The DNA end favors TRBJ2-7, so the J call may be wrong. This CDR3 is 14 amino acids long. Germline V gene sequence: CDR1 SGHTA, CDR2 FQGNSA. The CDR3 region is CASSFDRGSYEQYF. In nucleotides, the CDR3 is TGTGCCAGCAGCTTCGATAGAGGCTCCTACGAGCAGTACTTC.

In its sample, this clone was seen a few times. The chain recombines TRBV19 with TRBJ1-6, with D perhaps TRBD1 (6 bases). V was shortened by 5 bases and J by 7 bases, with 12 bases between the two germline ends. Looked up from germline, CDR1 is LNHDA and CDR2 is SQIVND (reference sequence). The CDR3 is 14 amino acids. CDR3 DNA: TGTGCCAGTAGTCCGCGGACAGAAAATTCACCCCTCCACTTT. This gives the protein CASSPRTENSPLHF.

The V gene is TRBV27, the J gene TRBJ1-2, with 9 bases matching TRBD1. CDR1 and CDR2 (germline): MNHEY, SMNVEV (reference sequence). The CDR3 has 13 residues. V gave up 7 bases and J gave up 5 bases; unmatched junction bases: 5. Here the CDR3 reads CASTGGQGYGYTF. CDR3 nucleotide sequence: TGTGCCAGCACTGGGGGACAGGGATATGGCTACACCTTC.

CDR3 DNA sequence: TGTGCCGGCGGGACAGCCGCGACCTACGAGCAGTACTTC. This encodes CAGGTAATYEQYF. The chain is built from TRBV6-1 and TRBJ2-7; TRBD1 might be the D (7 bases). Trimming took 11 bases from V and 2 from J, leaving 16 bases between them. CDR1 is MNHNS and CDR2 is SASEGT in the germline V gene. This CDR3 has 13 amino acids.

The genes are TRBV6-4 and TRBJ1-1; weak D call: TRBD1 (5 bases). The CDR3 covers 14 residues. Trimming took 4 bases from V and 3 from J, leaving 12 bases between them. Germline CDR1 is MRHNA and CDR2 is SNTAGT. The chain's CDR3 is CASSVSGVDTEAFF. CDR3 in DNA: TGTGCCAGCAGTGTTTCGGGGGTTGACACTGAAGCTTTCTTT.

This chain uses TRBV6-5 with TRBJ1-1, with TRBD1 identical over 8 bases. Trimming at V came to 5 bases and at J to 3 bases, leaving 5 bases not matched to a gene. Germline CDR1 MNHEY, CDR2 SVGAGI. CDR3 size: 14 residues. This CDR3 is CASSPGQGYTEAFF. CDR3 sequence (DNA): TGTGCCAGCAGTCCCGGACAGGGATACACTGAAGCTTTCTTT.

This chain links TRBV6-1 with TRBJ2-2; D is undetermined. Trimming left V 1 base short and J 5 bases short, with 14 bases between. The germline CDR1 and CDR2 sequences are MNHNS and SASEGT. This CDR3 contains 16 residues. Here the CDR3 DNA reads TGTGCCAGCAGTGAAGAAAAGTTCGGGTCAACCGGGGAGCTGTTTTTT. Protein product: CASSEEKFGSTGELFF.

J is TRBJ2-2 and V is TRBV7-2; possible D gene TRBD1, 6 bases. This CDR3 is 16 amino acids long. Per germline, CDR1 SGHTA and CDR2 FQGNSA. With 1 base removed from V and 7 bases from J, the gap between germline ends came to 16 bases. The CDR3 region is CASSLVGSGAGGELFF. Written as DNA, the CDR3 is TGTGCCAGCAGCTTAGTCGGGTCAGGGGCGGGCGGGGAGCTGTTTTTT.

Worth noting for this clone: The same CDR3 arises from other DNA sequences in this sample as well. The chain joins TRBV6-1 to TRBJ1-6, with a tentative D call TRBD1 (5 bases). V was clipped by 1 base and J by 9 bases, with 13 bases between them. The CDR3 runs to 15 residues. The V gene's germline CDR1 is MNHNS and CDR2 SASEGT. In nucleotides, the CDR3 is TGTGCCAGCAGTGAAGTCGGCAGGGAAGGTTCACCCCTCCACTTT. The encoded protein is CASSEVGREGSPLHF.

CDR3 in amino acids: CSAKRTEAFF. The DNA for the CDR3 is TGCAGCGCAAAGAGAACTGAAGCTTTCTTT. The chain recombines TRBV29-1 with TRBJ1-1, with D unresolved. The V and J ends lost 7 bases and 5 bases respectively, with 8 bases between them. CDR3 size: 10 residues. The germline CDR1 and CDR2 sequences are SQVTM and ANQGSEA.

The chain uses TRBV10-3 and TRBJ2-1; 9 bases align to TRBD1. V lost 8 bases and J lost 9; bases outside the gene matches: 8. CDR1 and CDR2 (germline): ENHRY, SYGVKD. This CDR3 has 13 residues. The CDR3 region is CAILGQGLSEQFF. CDR3 DNA: TGTGCCATCTTGGGACAGGGCCTTAGTGAGCAGTTCTTC.